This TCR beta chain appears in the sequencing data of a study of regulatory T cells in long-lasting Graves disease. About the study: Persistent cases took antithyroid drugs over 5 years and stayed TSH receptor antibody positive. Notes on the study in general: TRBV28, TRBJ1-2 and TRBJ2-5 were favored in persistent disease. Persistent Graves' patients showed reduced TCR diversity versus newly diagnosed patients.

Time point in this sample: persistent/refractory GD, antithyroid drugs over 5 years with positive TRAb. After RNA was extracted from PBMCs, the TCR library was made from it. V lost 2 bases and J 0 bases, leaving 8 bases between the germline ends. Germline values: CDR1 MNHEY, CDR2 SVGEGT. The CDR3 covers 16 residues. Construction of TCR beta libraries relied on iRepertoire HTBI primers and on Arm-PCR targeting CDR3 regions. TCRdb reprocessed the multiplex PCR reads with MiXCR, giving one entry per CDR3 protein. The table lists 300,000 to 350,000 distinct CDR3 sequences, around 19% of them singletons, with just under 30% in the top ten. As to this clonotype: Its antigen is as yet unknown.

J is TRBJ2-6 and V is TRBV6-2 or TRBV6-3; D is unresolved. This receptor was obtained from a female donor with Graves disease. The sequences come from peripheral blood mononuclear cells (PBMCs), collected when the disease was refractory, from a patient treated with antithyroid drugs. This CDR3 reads CASSYRFRSGANVLTF. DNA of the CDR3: TGTGCCAGCAGTTACCGATTTCGCTCTGGGGCCAACGTCCTGACTTTC.